This T cell receptor beta chain was recovered during a study of CD8 T cells in Susac syndrome (dated by TCRdb to the late 2010s). Looking at the study overall: Whether CD8+ T cell activation and differentiation in Susac syndrome was antigen driven was tested using repertoire sequencing.

High-throughput TCR beta sequencing profiled peripheral blood CD8+ and CD4+ T cells from healthy donors, Susac syndrome patients and multiple sclerosis patients. Healthy donors were included as age- and sex-matched controls. Bulk CD8+ and CD4+ T cells were purified by magnetic negative isolation, whereas CD8+ TEMRA cells were enriched by FACS. Blood was collected in EDTA tubes and processed within 24 hours, with PBMCs isolated through density gradient centrifugation. PBMCs destined for TCR sequencing were cryopreserved in liquid nitrogen and later thawed in a 37 °C water bath. The sorted or isolated CD4+, CD8+ and CD8+ TEMRA cells had a purity of 90% or higher. Regarding this clonotype: What antigen it recognizes has not been identified. No clone much larger than this one lies a single base away; base qualities are absent.

Trimming removed 3 bases from V and 1 base from J, leaving 12 bases between the germline ends. The CDR3, cysteine through phenylalanine, is 14 amino acids long. Kept here is only the CDR3 DNA, which spans 42 bases and is read in frame from base 1. CDR1 is given as GTSNPN and CDR2 as SVGIG, both from the germline V gene (reference sequence). Findings and caveats that apply to the study as a whole: The number of individuals in the TCR sequencing and HLA analysis was recognized as being relatively small.

RNA was extracted using the RNeasy kit, and roughly 0.5 to 1 microgram was reverse transcribed with random hexamers. The immunoSEQ multiplex PCR assay, covering 54 Vbeta and 13 Jbeta segments, was used to amplify TCR beta CDR3 regions. To correct PCR amplification bias, a synthetic template baseline was used for both primer optimization and computational correction. On the study's bioinformatics: Reads were annotated to V, D and J genes per IMGT and analyzed with immunoSEQ Analyzer, keeping only productive sequences. Clonality was computed as one minus Shannon entropy normalized by log2 of the number of productive unique sequences. For each patient and control, public and private clones were evaluated among the 100 most prevalent clones. Clones were defined as Susac-specific when absent from the healthy and MS cohorts, from about 970 published viral clones and from other ImmuneACCESS disease sequences. The raw public data were reprocessed by TCRdb itself: fastp quality trimming at Q25, MiXCR clonotype calling, in-frame beta chains only. Records with the same CDR3 protein are collapsed into one entry carrying the most frequent genes and DNA. Here the V and J calls rest on TCRdb's processing, not on the authors' analysis. In all, the sample holds 150,000 to 200,000 distinct CDR3 sequences, and over 85% of those were seen once. In total, the top ten clones hold 0.085% to 0.11% of the sample.

Sequenced sample: CD4+ T cells from PBMCs. The receptor was isolated from a human donor in good health. Recombination linked TRBV30 to TRBJ2-5; perhaps TRBD1 is the D gene, with 6 bases matching. The encoded CDR3 is CAWRAAGAQETQYF. The nucleotide sequence reads TGTGCCTGGAGAGCCGCAGGGGCCCAAGAGACCCAGTACTTC. Here the CDR3 is joined to the reference TRBV30 and TRBJ2-5 genes, and the full variable domain is: SQTIHQWPATLVQPVGSPLSLECTVEGTSNPNLYWYRQAAGRGLQLLFYSVGIGQISSEVPQNLSASRPQDRQFILSSKKLLLSDSGFYLCAWRAAGAQETQYFGPGTRLLVL.